This T cell receptor (beta chain) is from a study of shared clonotypes between healthy human individuals. Study-level points and caveats: Investigators collected only blood, and repertoires in tissues likely differ.

The donors were all Caucasian adults (living in Nashville, Tennessee). Genomic DNA from each subset was divided evenly over several immunoSEQ plates. Authors' methods: Filtering differed, since immunoSEQ gave only junction sequences and no quality scores. Some clones are missing from TCRdb's copy, which holds only in-frame ones; the method was immunoSEQ multiplex PCR. D and trimming were read from the DNA, whereas the V and J calls and clone size are those reported in that table. This sample yields about 600,000 clones, of which almost 97% are seen a single time; 0.057% belongs to the top ten. The germline V and J ends were trimmed by 4 bases and 7 bases, with 27 bases remaining between them. The CDR3 sequence is 18 residues long. About this clone: Its antigen is currently unknown.

The sequence was collected from a woman in her twenties or thirties in good health. Sequenced sample: naive CD4+ T cells sorted from blood. Subset reported: CD45RA+ positively selected. The rearrangement uses TRBV5-3 and TRBJ2-1, with a tentative D call TRBD2 (5 bases). TRBV5-3 is filed as an ORF, its function uncertain. In DNA form, the CDR3 reads TGTGCCAGAAGCCAATTGTGTGGCTCTCAGTTCCCGGGGAATGAGCAGTTCTTC. Its translation is CARSQLCGSQFPGNEQFF.